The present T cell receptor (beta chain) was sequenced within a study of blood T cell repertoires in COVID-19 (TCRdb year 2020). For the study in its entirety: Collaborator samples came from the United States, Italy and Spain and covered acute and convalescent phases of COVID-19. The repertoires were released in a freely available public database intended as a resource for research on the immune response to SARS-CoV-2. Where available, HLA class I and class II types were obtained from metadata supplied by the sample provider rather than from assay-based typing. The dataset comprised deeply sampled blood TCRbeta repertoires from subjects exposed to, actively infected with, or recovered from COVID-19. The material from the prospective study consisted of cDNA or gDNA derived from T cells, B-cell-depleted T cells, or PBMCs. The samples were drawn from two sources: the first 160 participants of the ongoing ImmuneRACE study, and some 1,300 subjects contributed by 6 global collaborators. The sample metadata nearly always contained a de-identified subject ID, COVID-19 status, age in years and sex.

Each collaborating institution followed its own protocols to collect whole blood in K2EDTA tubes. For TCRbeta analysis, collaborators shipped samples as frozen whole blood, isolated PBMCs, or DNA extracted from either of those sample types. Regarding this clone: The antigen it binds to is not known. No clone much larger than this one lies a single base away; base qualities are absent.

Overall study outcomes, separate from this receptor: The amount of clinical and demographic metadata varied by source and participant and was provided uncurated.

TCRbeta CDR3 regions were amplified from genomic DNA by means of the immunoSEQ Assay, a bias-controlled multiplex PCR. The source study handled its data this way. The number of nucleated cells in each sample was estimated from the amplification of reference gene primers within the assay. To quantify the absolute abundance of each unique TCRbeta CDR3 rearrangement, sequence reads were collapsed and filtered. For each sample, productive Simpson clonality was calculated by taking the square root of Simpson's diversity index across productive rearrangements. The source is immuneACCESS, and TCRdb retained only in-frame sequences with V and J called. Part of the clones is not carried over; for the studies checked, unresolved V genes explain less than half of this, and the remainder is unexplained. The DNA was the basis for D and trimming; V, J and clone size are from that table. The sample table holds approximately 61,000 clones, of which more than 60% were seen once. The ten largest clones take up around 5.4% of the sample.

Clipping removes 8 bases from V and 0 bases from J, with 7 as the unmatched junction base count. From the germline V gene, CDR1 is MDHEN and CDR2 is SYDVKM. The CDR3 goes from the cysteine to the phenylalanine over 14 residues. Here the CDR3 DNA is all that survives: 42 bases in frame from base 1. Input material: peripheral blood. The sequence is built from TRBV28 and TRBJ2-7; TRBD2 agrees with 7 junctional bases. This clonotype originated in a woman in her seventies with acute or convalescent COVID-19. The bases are TGTGCCAGCGCTCTGGGGGGGACCTCCTACGAGCAGTACTTC. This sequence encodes CASALGGTSYEQYF. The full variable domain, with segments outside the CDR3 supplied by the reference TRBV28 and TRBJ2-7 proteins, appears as DVKVTQSSRYLVKRTGEKVFLECVQDMDHENMFWYRQDPGLGLRLIYFSYDVKMKEKGDIPEGYSVSREKKERFSLILESASTNQTSMYLCASALGGTSYEQYFGPGTRLTVT.